This is a list of T cell receptor beta chains from one sample in a study of T cell repertoires in cytomegalovirus infection. From the reads, TCRdb called clonotypes with MiXCR, one entry per CDR3 protein. There are some 100,000 distinct CDR3 sequences in the sample; less than 25% occur only once, and roughly 43% lies in the top ten. Sequenced material: CD8+ T cells from PBMCs. The source is a human donor in good health (CMV status not recorded). Some clones in this sample may be carry-over from other donors' samples. CDR3s include the opening cysteine and the closing phenylalanine or tryptophan. A D gene is named only where the DNA matches it firmly. Clone sizes are given selectively: once, few, many, or a class where the clone is expanded.

size | D | J | V | DNA | CDR3
many | TRBD2 | TRBJ2-7 | TRBV11-2 | TGTGCCAGCAGCTTAGTCGCTAGCGGGAGCTACGAGCAGTACTTC | CASSLVASGSYEQYF
many | TRBD1 | TRBJ2-2 | TRBV11-2 | TGTGCCAGCAGCTTGGACAGGGAAATTTTTATGGTCACCGGGGAGCTGTTTTTT | CASSLDREIFMVTGELFF
. | . | TRBJ2-3 | TRBV30 | TGTGCCTGGGGCAGAACAGCCACAGATACGCAGTATTTT | CAWGRTATDTQYF
. | . | TRBJ2-3 | TRBV3-1 | TGTGCCAGCAGCCCCCCCGACTCGCTCGGTACGCAGTATTTT | CASSPPDSLGTQYF
few | TRBD2 | TRBJ2-3 | TRBV12-3/TRBV12-4 | TGTGCCAGCAGTGGGGGGGTGGTAAAGACGCAGTATTTT | CASSGGVVKTQYF
few | . | TRBJ2-2 | TRBV6-5 | TGTGCCAGCAGTTACTCTGGCAGGCCCACGAACACCGGGGAGCTGTTTTTT | CASSYSGRPTNTGELFF
many | TRBD1 | TRBJ2-5 | TRBV2 | TGTGCCAGCAGTGAAATTAGGGACAGCCAAGAGACCCAGTACTTC | CASSEIRDSQETQYF
few | . | TRBJ1-5 | TRBV6-1 | TGTGCCAGCAGTGGGGAGGTTCACCAGCCCCAGCATTTT | CASSGEVHQPQHF
many | TRBD2 | TRBJ2-1 | TRBV27 | TGTGCCACCGGAGGCGGGGGGGGGAATGAGCAGTTCTTC | CATGGGGGNEQFF
many | . | TRBJ1-2 | TRBV7-8 | TGTGCCAGCAGCTTAGACGGGACACTTAGGGAGTATGGCTACACCTTC | CASSLDGTLREYGYTF
many | . | TRBJ2-7 | TRBV7-6 | TGTGCCAGCAGCTTAGTGAAGGGTCTCACCTACGAGCAGTACTTC | CASSLVKGLTYEQYF
. | . | TRBJ2-7 | TRBV7-9 | TGTGCGGGGGCGGAAGGTGCTAAAGAGCAGTACTTC | CAGAEGAKEQYF
many | . | TRBJ2-2 | TRBV7-2 | TGTGCCAGCAGCTTAGGACAAAACACCGGGGAGCTGTTTTTT | CASSLGQNTGELFF
. | . | TRBJ2-1 | TRBV29-1 | TGCAGCGTTGAACCCGTAACCCCTTACAATGAGCAGTTCTTC | CSVEPVTPYNEQFF
. | TRBD2 | TRBJ2-7 | TRBV12-3/TRBV12-4 | TGTGCCAGCAGCAGCGGGGCCCTCTCCTACGAGCAGTACTTC | CASSSGALSYEQYF
. | TRBD2 | TRBJ2-7 | TRBV20-1 | TGCAGTGCCCCCGGACTAGCGGGGGGGCAATGGGAGCAGTACTTC | CSAPGLAGGQWEQYF
many | . | TRBJ2-1 | TRBV19 | TGTGCCAGTAGTGGAGACGGCCACAATGAGCAGTTCTTC | CASSGDGHNEQFF
many | . | TRBJ2-2 | TRBV27 | TGTGCCAGCAGTTTATCGTCGGGGGACCTCGCGAACACCGGGGAGCTGTTTTTT | CASSLSSGDLANTGELFF
. | TRBD1 | TRBJ2-6 | TRBV14 | TGTGCCAGCAGCCAATGGCGGACAGGGCCTATAGCTGGGGCCAACGTCCTGACTTTC | CASSQWRTGPIAGANVLTF
few | . | TRBJ1-4 | TRBV2 | TGTGCCAGCCGGGATGGAGGTTGGCAAGGGGAAAAACTGTTTTTT | CASRDGGWQGEKLFF
. | . | TRBJ2-2 | TRBV29-1 | TGCAGCGTTGAAGATGAGAGCGCGTACACCGGGGAGCTGTTTTTT | CSVEDESAYTGELFF
. | TRBD2 | TRBJ2-6 | TRBV7-8 | TGTGCCAGCAGCTTGCCTCGGACTAGCCCTGGGGCCAACGTCCTGACTTTC | CASSLPRTSPGANVLTF
. | TRBD1 | TRBJ1-1 | TRBV6-1 | TGTGCCAGCAGCACCATTCGGACAGGGGAGGAAGCTTTCTTT | CASSTIRTGEEAFF
few | . | TRBJ2-3 | TRBV27 | TGTGCCAGCAGTTTAGGGCGGGCCAACACAGATACGCAGTATTTT | CASSLGRANTDTQYF
. | . | TRBJ2-3 | TRBV28 | TGTGCCAGCAGTAGACAGCGGGCGGTAGTTCCAGATACGCAGTATTTT | CASSRQRAVVPDTQYF
. | TRBD2 | TRBJ2-7 | TRBV28 | TGTGCCAGCACTAGTCCTCGACTGGGAGGGTACGAGCAGTACTTC | CASTSPRLGGYEQYF
. | . | TRBJ1-2 | TRBV19 | TGTGCCAGTAGTATGTCGGAGAACTATGGCTACACCTTC | CASSMSENYGYTF
few | . | TRBJ2-2 | TRBV11-2 | TGTGCCAGCAGCCTTAGTGGCGCGAACACCGGGGAGCTGTTTTTT | CASSLSGANTGELFF
. | . | TRBJ1-3 | TRBV5-1 | TGCGCCAGCAGCTTCCTCGGGGACGAAGGGGTTTTT | CASSFLGDEGVF
. | . | TRBJ2-7 | TRBV5-6 | TGTGCCAGCAGCTCCGGGACGGGATTATTTACCTTC | CASSSGTGLFTF
many | . | TRBJ2-7 | TRBV20-1 | TGCAGTGCTACCCTACCGGGCCAGGCGTACGAGCAGTACTTC | CSATLPGQAYEQYF
. | TRBD2 | TRBJ2-7 | TRBV5-1 | TGCGCCAGCAGCTTGGCTTCTAGCGGCAACTACGAGCAGTACTTC | CASSLASSGNYEQYF
many | TRBD2 | TRBJ2-7 | TRBV7-2 | TGTGCCAGCAGTCATGACTGGGGGGGTTACGAGCAGTACTTC | CASSHDWGGYEQYF
. | . | TRBJ2-7 | TRBV15 | TGTGCCACCAGCAGGACTCCGACAGACTCCTACGAGCAGTACTTC | CATSRTPTDSYEQYF
medium-sized | . | TRBJ2-7 | TRBV7-8 | TGTGCCAGCAGCCACCCTTGGGGAGTAAGGGCCGGGTACGAGCAGTACTTC | CASSHPWGVRAGYEQYF
. | . | TRBJ1-4 | TRBV20-1 | TGCAGTGTCGGACATGCGGAAAAACTGTTTTTT | CSVGHAEKLFF
many | . | TRBJ2-5 | TRBV7-2 | TGTGCCAGCAGCTTTATACCAGTGCAAGAGACCCAGTACTTC | CASSFIPVQETQYF
many | . | TRBJ1-2 | TRBV7-9 | TGTGCCAGCATCCGACGTCGGGGAGTTGAATATGGCTACACCTTC | CASIRRRGVEYGYTF
. | . | TRBJ1-5 | TRBV28 | TGTGCCAGCAGTTTAGTGGGGGCGCCGGGTGTTCAGCCCCAGCATTTT | CASSLVGAPGVQPQHF
. | TRBD2 | TRBJ2-6 | TRBV5-6 | TGTGCCAGCCAAGGACGGGGGGCTGGGGCCAACGTCCTGACTTTC | CASQGRGAGANVLTF
once | TRBD1 | TRBJ2-7 | TRBV7-9 | TGTGCCAGCAGCGCCCGGACAGGTAATGTCTACGAGCAGTACTTC | CASSARTGNVYEQYF
many | TRBD2 | TRBJ2-5 | TRBV27 | TGTGCCAGCAGTGACGGACTAGCGGGAGGGCCTGGCCAAGAGACCCAGTACTTC | CASSDGLAGGPGQETQYF
once | TRBD2 | TRBJ2-1 | TRBV9 | TGTGCCAGCAGCCCGTCTAGCGGAACCTCCTACAATGAGCAGTTCTTC | CASSPSSGTSYNEQFF
. | TRBD2 | TRBJ2-2 | TRBV27 | TGTGCCAGCAGGCCGGGACTAGTTTCCGGGGAGCTGTTTTTT | CASRPGLVSGELFF
. | TRBD2 | TRBJ2-7 | TRBV13 | TGTGCCAGCAGCTTTGCTAGCGGGGACCATGAAACCTACGAGCAGTACTTC | CASSFASGDHETYEQYF
many | TRBD2 | TRBJ2-7 | TRBV7-2 | TGTGCCAGCAGCTTGACTAGCGGTTCCGACGAGCAGTACTTC | CASSLTSGSDEQYF
once | . | TRBJ2-5 | TRBV19 | TGTGCCAGTAGTACCCTGAGAGGGGTAGAGACCCAGTACTTC | CASSTLRGVETQYF
. | TRBD2 | TRBJ2-3 | TRBV19 | TGTGCCAGTACTAGCGGGAGTGGATCAGATACGCAGTATTTT | CASTSGSGSDTQYF
few | . | TRBJ2-1 | TRBV4-3 | TGCGCCAGCAGCCAAGATCGCGCTTTTGTCTATGAGCAGTTCTTC | CASSQDRAFVYEQFF
many | . | TRBJ2-7 | TRBV11-2 | TGTGCCAGCAGCTTAGATTACTCTTACGAGCAGTACTTC | CASSLDYSYEQYF
. | . | TRBJ1-5 | TRBV4-3 | TGCGCCAGCAGCCAAGCAGGGCGTCGGGATCAGCCCCAGCATTTT | CASSQAGRRDQPQHF
few | . | TRBJ2-2 | TRBV28 | TGTGCCAGCAGTTTCAAAGCCGCCGCGAACACCGGGGAGCTGTTTTTT | CASSFKAAANTGELFF
many | . | TRBJ2-4 | TRBV7-2 | TGTGCCAGCAGCCCCTCCGGGACGAACATTCAGTACTTC | CASSPSGTNIQYF
. | TRBD1 | TRBJ2-7 | TRBV11-2 | TGTGCCAGCAGCCAAGAACAGGGGAGCTCCTACGAGCAGTACTTC | CASSQEQGSSYEQYF
few | . | TRBJ1-6 | TRBV12-5 | TGTGCTAGTGGTTTGGTACGACGGGGATTGGGTTCACCCCTCCACTTT | CASGLVRRGLGSPLHF
. | . | TRBJ1-1 | TRBV29-1 | TGCAGCGTTGAGGACAGTGAGACTGAAGCTTTCTTT | CSVEDSETEAFF
many | . | TRBJ2-1 | TRBV7-8 | TGTGCCAGCAGCTTAATCTGGGCGGGCGGCGATGAGCAGTTCTTC | CASSLIWAGGDEQFF
. | TRBD1 | TRBJ2-3 | TRBV7-9 | TGTGCCAGCAGCCGGACAGGCCCAGGCCCAGATACGCAGTATTTT | CASSRTGPGPDTQYF
few | TRBD1 | TRBJ2-7 | TRBV24-1 | TGTGCCACCAGTGAGTCCCGGGACAGTTACGAGCAGTACTTC | CATSESRDSYEQYF
many | TRBD1 | TRBJ1-1 | TRBV6-5 | TGTGCCAGCAGTTACTCACAGGGGGCTGGCACTGAAGCTTTCTTT | CASSYSQGAGTEAFF